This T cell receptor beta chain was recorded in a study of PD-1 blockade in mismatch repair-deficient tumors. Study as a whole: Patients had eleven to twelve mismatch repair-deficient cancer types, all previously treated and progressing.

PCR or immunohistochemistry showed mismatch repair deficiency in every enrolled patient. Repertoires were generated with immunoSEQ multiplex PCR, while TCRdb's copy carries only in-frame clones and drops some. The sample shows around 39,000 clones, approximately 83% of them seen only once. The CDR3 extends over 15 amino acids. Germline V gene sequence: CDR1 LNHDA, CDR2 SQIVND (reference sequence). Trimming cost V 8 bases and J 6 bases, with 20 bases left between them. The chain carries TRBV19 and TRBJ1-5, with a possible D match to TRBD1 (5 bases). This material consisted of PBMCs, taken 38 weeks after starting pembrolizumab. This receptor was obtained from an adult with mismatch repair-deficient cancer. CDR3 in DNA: TGTGCCAGTGCTAGCGTCTCTGTGGGGACTCAGCCCCAGCATTTT. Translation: CASASVSVGTQPQHF.